Sequencing of this T cell receptor (beta chain) was carried out in a study of blood T cells in healthy people across ages. This clonotype was counted between two and nine times. What it binds is not known. Sample-barcoded 5' priming and a J-beta primer mix drove a second PCR of about 7 to 12 cycles. TCRdb re-analysed the 5' RACE reads in MiXCR, keeping a single row per CDR3 protein. The repertoire holds 1.5 million to 2 million distinct CDR3 sequences, with roughly 50% as singletons. The germline CDR1 and CDR2 sequences are MDHEN and SYDVKM. Deletions cut 3 bases from V and 13 bases from J, with 14 bases between. The CDR3 extends over 12 amino acids. The study, taken as a whole, reports: TCR beta diversity, measured per million T cells, fell in a roughly linear way with age. Naive T cell percentage showed a strong correlation with TCR beta diversity. Unsorted PBMCs ruled out conclusive naive versus antigen-experienced comparison.

Sequencing was done on a sample of blood. The receptor comes from a woman between 35 and 50 years old in good health. The chain has TRBV28 and TRBJ2-3; weak D call: TRBD1 (5 bases). The CDR3 coding sequence is TGTGCCAGCAGTTTCCAGGGTTCCAGCAAGTATTTT. The encoded protein is CASSFQGSSKYF.